This T cell receptor beta chain was identified in a study of Ad26.COV2.S vaccination and SARS-CoV-2 variants. This clone appeared a few times. Its antigen remains unidentified. General study results and limits: Estimates derived from TCR breadth and depth analyses may have underestimated total T cell responses. While placebo recipients had lower spike-specific TCR breadth, vaccine recipients had more. Vaccine and placebo groups showed comparable non-spike TCR breadth.

V lost 3 bases and J 7 bases, leaving 12 bases between the germline ends. Germline-derived CDR1 and CDR2 are SEHNR and FQNEAQ (reference sequence). The CDR3 totals 13 residues. TCRdb's copy holds only in-frame clones and misses some; the assay was immunoSEQ multiplex PCR. In the table there are over 90,000 clones, over 70% of which are singletons. The sample was peripheral blood, taken after recovery from COVID-19. The sequence derives from a human donor who had recovered from COVID-19. The rearrangement uses TRBV7-9 and TRBJ1-2; TRBD1 might be the D (5 bases). Here the CDR3 reads CASSFGETGGYTF. The CDR3 nucleotides are TGTGCCAGCAGCTTCGGAGAAACAGGTGGCTACACCTTC. Combining the CDR3 with reference TRBV7-9 and TRBJ1-2 gives the whole variable domain DTGVSQNPRHKITKRGQNVTFRCDPISEHNRLYWYRQTLGQGPEFLTYFQNEAQLEKSRLLSDRFSAERPKGSFSTLEIQRTEQGDSAMYLCASSFGETGGYTFGSGTRLTVV.